The 31 T cell receptor beta chains listed next were all sequenced from one sample in a study of cytomegalovirus exposure and HLA in healthy donors. Both 60 Vbeta primers and 13 Jbeta primers went into the PCR. The method was immunoSEQ multiplex PCR; TCRdb's version includes in-frame clones alone and lacks a portion of them. The data contain roughly 120,000 clones, 65% to 80% of them singletons. The source material was PBMCs. The receptors were gathered from a human donor in good health.

V and J are TRBV4-2 and TRBJ2-5; D is unclear. Germline V gene lookup returns CDR1 LGHNA and CDR2 YNFKEQ. This CDR3 region has 15 residues. The germline V and J ends were trimmed by 1 base and 2 bases, with 11 bases remaining between them. CDR3 coding DNA: TGTGCCAGCAGCCAAGTTGGCGGAGCTCAAGAGACCCAGTACTTC. Amino acid sequence: CASSQVGGAQETQYF.

The sample holds one count of this clone. The V and J genes are TRBV4-2 and TRBJ1-1; D not certain. V shed 0 bases and J shed 4 bases, with 9 bases lying between them. The CDR3 contains 14 residues. Germline V gene data show CDR1 as LGHNA and CDR2 as YNFKEQ. The CDR3 DNA follows: TGTGCCAGCAGCCAAGATCCGACGGGCACTGAAGCTTTCTTT. It specifies CASSQDPTGTEAFF.

This clone was seen once. The V and J genes are TRBV14 and TRBJ2-7, with D possibly being TRBD2 (5 bases). The CDR3 consists of 16 residues. Germline CDR1 reads SGHDN; CDR2 reads FVKESK. V shed 4 bases and J shed 2 bases, with 18 bases lying between them. CDR3 in DNA: TGTGCCAGCAGCCCCTACGGAGGAGATAGCGCCTACGAGCAGTACTTC. The encoded protein is CASSPYGGDSAYEQYF. Drawing the rest from reference TRBV14 and TRBJ2-7, the complete variable domain is EAGVTQFPSHSVIEKGQTVTLRCDPISGHDNLYWYRRVMGKEIKFLLHFVKESKQDESGMPNNRFLAERTGGTYSTLKVQPAELEDSGVYFCASSPYGGDSAYEQYFGPGTRLTVT.

V and J are TRBV30 and TRBJ2-1; 11 bases align to TRBD2. The germline V gene encodes CDR1 GTSNPN and CDR2 SVGIG (reference sequence). With V trimmed by 5 bases and J by 4 bases, 4 bases remained unmatched. The CDR3 spans 14 residues. CDR3 bases: TGTGCCTGGGTGGGACTAGCGGATTACAATGAGCAGTTCTTC. Protein: CAWVGLADYNEQFF.

The chain employs TRBV6-6 and TRBJ1-6; 7 bases agree with TRBD1. CDR1 is MNHNY and CDR2 is SVGAGI in the germline V gene (reference sequence). The V and J ends lost 4 bases and 6 bases, in that order; junction bases with no gene match: 3. This CDR3 spans 14 amino acids. CDR3 sequence reads: CASSSRDSNSPLHF. The CDR3 DNA is TGTGCCAGCAGTTCTCGGGACAGTAATTCACCCCTCCACTTT.

The chain links TRBV7-9 to TRBJ2-7; D remains ambiguous. The CDR3 is 12 amino acids. V lost 5 bases, J lost 13 bases, and 18 bases lay in between. Germline values: CDR1 SEHNR, CDR2 FQNEAQ (reference sequence). CDR3: CASSVDAVPVYF. The CDR3 nucleotides read TGTGCCAGCAGCGTAGACGCAGTCCCCGTCTACTTC.

V usage is TRBV19 and J usage is TRBJ2-1; 9 bases agree with TRBD2. CDR1 and CDR2 (germline): LNHDA, SQIVND (reference sequence). The CDR3 totals 14 residues. With V trimmed by 4 bases and J by 4 bases, 2 bases remained unmatched. The DNA for the CDR3 is TGTGCCAGTAGTAGCGGGAGGGTGTACAATGAGCAGTTCTTC. This translates into CASSSGRVYNEQFF.

This clone has just one count. This chain uses TRBV7-9 with TRBJ2-1; 7 bases agree with TRBD2. Germline assignment: CDR1 SEHNR and CDR2 FQNEAQ (reference sequence). The CDR3 consists of 15 residues. V shed 4 bases, J shed 6 bases, and the junction held 9 bases outside the gene matches. The CDR3 loop is CASSSLGGSRNEQFF. For the CDR3, the DNA is TGTGCCAGCAGCTCACTCGGCGGGAGTCGCAATGAGCAGTTCTTC.

This sequence joins TRBV7-6 and TRBJ2-1; 8 nucleotides align to TRBD2. The CDR3 is made up of 18 amino acids. The germline V gene has CDR1 SGHVS and CDR2 FNYEAQ. V lost 4 bases to trimming and J lost 3 bases; unmatched junction nucleotides: 14. CDR3 sequence reads: CASSSSGSASKNYNEQFF. The CDR3, as DNA: TGTGCCAGCAGCTCAAGCGGGAGCGCAAGCAAAAACTACAATGAGCAGTTCTTC.

This clone was seen only once. The chain joins TRBV6-5 to TRBJ2-7, with 9 bases lining up with TRBD1. Germline-derived CDR1 and CDR2 are MNHEY and SVGAGI. V dropped 6 bases and J dropped 4; count of bases not matched to a gene: 4. This CDR3 spans 13 amino acids. Here the CDR3 reads CASRDRGLYEQYF. CDR3 sequence (DNA): TGTGCCAGCAGGGACAGGGGCCTTTACGAGCAGTACTTC.

V gene TRBV7-8 combines with J gene TRBJ1-3, with D hard to call. V lost 1 base, J lost 3 bases, and 7 bases lay in between. The CDR3 runs to 14 residues. The V gene's germline CDR1 is SGHVS and CDR2 FQNEAQ. The CDR3 loop is CASSLVEDGNTIYF. The CDR3 DNA reads as TGTGCCAGCAGCTTAGTTGAGGATGGAAACACCATATATTTT.

J is TRBJ1-4 and V is TRBV30; 7 positions agree with TRBD1. Germline trimming cut 4 bases from V and 7 bases from J; bases unmatched to any gene: 15. This CDR3 has 16 residues. Germline-derived CDR1 and CDR2 are GTSNPN and SVGIG (reference sequence). CDR3 region: CAWTVQKTGWGEKLFF. CDR3 DNA: TGTGCCTGGACCGTACAGAAGACAGGGTGGGGTGAAAAACTGTTTTTT. Variable domain in full (rest from reference TRBV30 and TRBJ1-4): SQTIHQWPATLVQPVGSPLSLECTVEGTSNPNLYWYRQAAGRGLQLLFYSVGIGQISSEVPQNLSASRPQDRQFILSSKKLLLSDSGFYLCAWTVQKTGWGEKLFFGSGTQLSVL.

This chain uses TRBV7-7 with TRBJ2-1, with D unresolved. This CDR3 is built from 17 residues. Trimming took 2 bases from V and 6 from J, leaving 20 bases between them. Germline V lookup: CDR1 SSHAT, CDR2 FNYEAQ (reference sequence). In DNA, the CDR3 is TGTGCCAGCAGCTTAATCCCAGGCTTCCTTCTCCCCAATGAGCAGTTCTTC. As protein: CASSLIPGFLLPNEQFF. Based on the CDR3 plus reference TRBV7-7 and TRBJ2-1, the full variable domain is GAGVSQSPRYKVTKRGQDVTLRCDPISSHATLYWYQQALGQGPEFLTYFNYEAQPDKSGLPSDRFSAERPEGSISTLTIQRTEQRDSAMYRCASSLIPGFLLPNEQFFGPGTRLTVL.

This CDR3 is CASSPQGAGGNTIYF. CDR3 DNA: TGTGCCAGCAGTCCCCAAGGGGCGGGAGGAAACACCATATATTTT. V gene TRBV28 combines with J gene TRBJ1-3; D might be TRBD1 (5 bases). Trimming took off 5 bases at V and 4 bases at J, with 15 bases between the two ends. The germline CDR1 and CDR2 sequences are MDHEN and SYDVKM. This CDR3 contains 15 residues.

V gene TRBV18 combines with J gene TRBJ2-7, with 7 bases that match TRBD1. V was clipped by 7 bases and J by 2 bases; unmatched bases: 8. The CDR3 is 14 residues long. Per the germline V gene, CDR1 is KGHSH and CDR2 is LQKENI. This CDR3 reads CASFRDRLTYEQYF. CDR3 nucleotide sequence: TGTGCCAGCTTTCGGGACAGATTGACCTACGAGCAGTACTTC.

The chain uses TRBV2 and TRBJ2-3; 10 nucleotides line up with TRBD2. J was trimmed by 2 bases and V by 6 bases; bases with no gene match: 14. The CDR3 totals 18 residues. Germline CDR1 SNHLY, CDR2 FYNNEI. The CDR3 nucleotides read TGTGCCAGCAGGGCCGGGACTAGCGCAGAACTTATCACAGATACGCAGTATTTT. It codes for CASRAGTSAELITDTQYF.

The chain is built from TRBV27 and TRBJ1-1; no clear D gene. In germline, CDR1 is MNHEY, CDR2 SMNVEV (reference sequence). The CDR3 has 14 amino acids. V dropped 5 bases and J dropped 7 bases, with 17 bases sitting between them. The CDR3 reads CASSPRGPTIEAFF. For the CDR3, the DNA is TGTGCCAGCAGTCCCCGAGGTCCAACAATTGAAGCTTTCTTT.

The gene calls are TRBV19 and TRBJ2-1; 8 nucleotides align to TRBD1. The V gene end was trimmed by 8 bases and the J gene end by 0 bases; junction bases not matched to a gene: 3. Germline V CDR1 and CDR2: LNHDA, SQIVND (reference sequence). The CDR3 is made up of 14 amino acids. As DNA, the CDR3 is TGTGCCAGTCGACAGGGGAGCTCCTACAATGAGCAGTTCTTC. It translates to CASRQGSSYNEQFF. The variable domain in full, completed from reference TRBV19 and TRBJ2-1, reads DGGITQSPKYLFRKEGQNVTLSCEQNLNHDAMYWYRQDPGQGLRLIYYSQIVNDFQKGDIAEGYSVSREKKESFPLTVTSAQKNPTAFYLCASRQGSSYNEQFFGPGTRLTVL.

V is TRBV5-1 and J is TRBJ2-7; weak D call: TRBD2 (6 bases). Between the trimmed V and J ends, which lost 5 bases and 0 bases, there was a span of 12 bases. The CDR3 consists of 14 residues. Looked up from germline, CDR1 is SGHRS and CDR2 is YFSETQ. DNA for the CDR3: TGCGCCAGCAGGCGGGACGCAAGCTCCTACGAGCAGTACTTC. It yields the protein CASRRDASSYEQYF.

This clone was counted a few times. This rearrangement joins TRBV7-2 to TRBJ1-6; D remains unclear. Trimming took off 3 bases at V and 6 bases at J, with 9 bases between the two ends. In germline, CDR1 is SGHTA, CDR2 FQGNSA. The CDR3 is 14 residues long. Here the CDR3 DNA reads TGTGCCAGCAGCTTGACATTCCTTAATTCACCCCTCCACTTT. Protein sequence: CASSLTFLNSPLHF.

This chain joins TRBV20-1 and TRBJ1-1, with a weak D call TRBD1 (5 bases). The CDR3 has 11 residues. V dropped 6 bases and J dropped 3 bases, with 8 bases sitting between them. CDR1 is DFQATT, CDR2 SNEGSKA, per germline (reference sequence). The CDR3: CSAQGDTEAFF. The CDR3 bases are TGCAGTGCCCAGGGTGACACTGAAGCTTTCTTT.

The table lists this clone with a count of one. DNA of the CDR3: TGTGCCAGCAGCCTCCTACAGGGTGATGACTATGGCTACACCTTC. It translates to CASSLLQGDDYGYTF. The gene calls are TRBV14 and TRBJ1-2; D is perhaps TRBD1 (6 bases). This CDR3 spans 15 amino acids. From germline, CDR1 is SGHDN and CDR2 FVKESK. Trimming removed 4 bases at V and 3 bases at J, with 15 bases between.

V usage is TRBV18 and J usage is TRBJ1-2; 7 nucleotides match TRBD1. With 0 bases clipped from V and 3 bases from J, the junction kept 7 bases outside the gene matches. CDR1 and CDR2 from the germline V gene are KGHSH and LQKENI. This CDR3 has 16 residues. CDR3 nucleotide sequence: TGTGCCAGCTCACCACCGATCGATCAGGGGGACTATGGCTACACCTTC. It translates to CASSPPIDQGDYGYTF.

The rearrangement uses TRBV4-1 and TRBJ1-5; unclear D gene. The germline CDR1 and CDR2 sequences are MGHRA and YSYEKL. This CDR3 is built from 20 residues. Between the trimmed V and J ends, which lost 0 bases and 2 bases, there was a span of 23 bases. CDR3 in DNA: TGCGCCAGCAGCCAAGATGGTCGGGTCAGTTACGGTTTAGGCAATCAGCCCCAGCATTTT. Its translation: CASSQDGRVSYGLGNQPQHF.

Turning to this clone: Within the sample, other DNA sequences also encode this same CDR3. The CDR3: CASSLSGSSYEQYF. The DNA of the CDR3 is TGCGCCAGCAGCTTGTCGGGGAGCTCCTACGAGCAGTACTTC. This sequence joins TRBV5-1 and TRBJ2-7, with D perhaps matching TRBD2 (5 bases). The CDR3 totals 14 residues. The V end was cut by 1 base, the J end by 0 bases, with 8 bases between. Per germline, CDR1 SGHRS and CDR2 YFSETQ.

The V and J genes are TRBV7-2 and TRBJ1-3; 9 bases are a match to TRBD1. Germline trimming cut 1 base from V and 4 bases from J; bases unmatched to any gene: 2. CDR3 length: 15 residues. The germline CDR1 and CDR2 sequences are SGHTA and FQGNSA. CDR3 protein: CASSLGTGAGNTIYF. CDR3 coding DNA: TGTGCCAGCAGCTTAGGGACAGGGGCCGGAAACACCATATATTTT.

The J gene is TRBJ2-3, the V gene TRBV6-1; 7 bases match TRBD2. The CDR3 length is 15 residues. V was pared by 6 bases and J by 0 bases, with 6 bases of the junction left unmatched. The V gene's germline CDR1 is MNHNS and CDR2 SASEGT. CDR3 sequence (DNA): TGTGCCAGCAGGATCGCTAGCGGTAGCACAGATACGCAGTATTTT. It encodes CASRIASGSTDTQYF.

The chain recombines TRBV18 with TRBJ1-1; D may be TRBD1 (6 bases). CDR1 is KGHSH and CDR2 is LQKENI in the germline V gene. This CDR3 region has 18 residues. Trimming left V 1 base short and J 1 base short, with 19 bases between. Here the CDR3 reads CASSPLVFAGAWNTEAFF. Here the CDR3 DNA reads TGTGCCAGCTCACCACTGGTTTTCGCAGGGGCATGGAACACTGAAGCTTTCTTT.

V gene TRBV28 combines with J gene TRBJ1-3, with 8 bases lining up with TRBD1. With 5 bases clipped from V and 2 bases from J, the junction kept 5 bases outside the gene matches. This CDR3 spans 15 amino acids. Germline V gives CDR1 MDHEN, CDR2 SYDVKM. In DNA, the CDR3 is TGTGCCAGCAGTCCAGTGACAGGGGCTGGAAACACCATATATTTT. This sequence encodes CASSPVTGAGNTIYF.

This rearrangement joins TRBV10-3 to TRBJ1-5; maybe TRBD1 (6 bases). Germline CDR1 and CDR2: ENHRY and SYGVKD. V shed 2 bases and J shed 0 bases, with 8 bases lying between them. CDR3 length: 15 amino acids. CDR3 sequence reads: CAISEGQISNQPQHF. DNA for the CDR3: TGTGCCATCAGTGAGGGACAGATTAGCAATCAGCCCCAGCATTTT.

This clone has only one observation. The chain employs TRBV6-6 and TRBJ1-5, with 9 bases lining up with TRBD1. Germline-derived CDR1 and CDR2 are MNHNY and SVGAGI (reference sequence). The V segment lost 5 bases and the J segment 6 bases; nucleotides outside the gene matches: 8. This CDR3 is 15 amino acids long. In DNA, the CDR3 is TGTGCCAGCAGTCTCCCGGGGGACAGGGTTCAGCCCCAGCATTTT. Amino acid sequence: CASSLPGDRVQPQHF.